These 14 T cell receptor beta chains came from one sample sequenced in a study of vaccination effects on CD4 cells after COVID-19. Produced via immunoSEQ multiplex PCR; TCRdb's table is partial and in-frame only. This table holds approximately 26,000 clones, 77% found once. ViraFEST used viral peptide pools to expand antigen-specific CD4+ T cells before sequencing. The culture ran for about 11 days, and then CD4+ T cells were isolated. This individual tested PCR-positive for SARS-CoV-2 infection between March and December 2020. For these receptors, no antigen is known. The source material was CD4+ T cells from PBMCs cultured with HCoV-NL63 spike peptides, sampled before COVID-19 vaccination. The receptor set was obtained from a human donor who had a prior SARS-CoV-2 infection.

This clone was counted only a few times. The chain carries TRBV6-5 and TRBJ1-5; 11 bases are shared with TRBD1. Trimming removed 5 bases from V and 4 bases from J; junction bases left unmatched: 4. CDR1 and CDR2 (germline): MNHEY, SVGAGI. CDR3 length equals 15 residues. CDR3 DNA sequence: TGTGCCAGCAGTACCGGGACAGGGGGGAATCAGCCCCAGCATTTT. This gives the protein CASSTGTGGNQPQHF.

The V call is TRBV9, the J call TRBJ2-1; 10 bases line up with TRBD2. The CDR3 is made up of 14 amino acids. The V segment lost 3 bases and the J segment 14 bases; nucleotides outside the gene matches: 11. Germline V gene lookup returns CDR1 SGDLS and CDR2 YYNGEE. CDR3 in DNA: TGTGCCAGCAGCGAGGGACTAGCGCTCGCGGGCGAGTTCTTC. Amino acids: CASSEGLALAGEFF.

The gene calls are TRBV2 and TRBJ1-2; TRBD1 agrees at 10 bases. The germline V gene encodes CDR1 SNHLY and CDR2 FYNNEI. The CDR3 totals 12 residues. With V trimmed by 9 bases and J by 11 bases, 9 bases remained unmatched. Here the CDR3 reads CARTGTGALYTF. CDR3 bases: TGTGCCAGAACCGGGACAGGGGCCCTTTACACCTTC.

The rearrangement links TRBV30 to TRBJ1-1, with D hard to call. Trimming removed 1 base at V and 4 bases at J, with 13 bases between. Looked up from germline, CDR1 is GTSNPN and CDR2 is SVGIG (reference sequence). The CDR3 extends over 14 amino acids. CDR3 DNA: TGTGCCTGGAGTGGGGCCCTCGTGGGCACTGAAGCTTTCTTT. It codes for CAWSGALVGTEAFF. Full variable domain (missing parts from reference TRBV30 and TRBJ1-1): SQTIHQWPATLVQPVGSPLSLECTVEGTSNPNLYWYRQAAGRGLQLLFYSVGIGQISSEVPQNLSASRPQDRQFILSSKKLLLSDSGFYLCAWSGALVGTEAFFGQGTRLTVV.

The gene calls are TRBV3-1 (or the pseudogene TRBV3-2) and TRBJ1-1, with unresolved D. Trimming shortened V by 4 bases and J by 1 base, and 7 bases separated the two germline ends. CDR3 length: 13 amino acids. Germline V gene sequence: CDR1 LGHDT, CDR2 YNNKEL (reference sequence). The CDR3 sequence is CASSRFGNTEAFF. The CDR3 coding sequence is TGTGCCAGCAGCCGTTTTGGGAACACTGAAGCTTTCTTT.

The chain has TRBV28 and TRBJ1-5; D gene uncertain. The V end lost 0 bases, the J end lost 9 bases, and 6 bases lay between the germline ends. Germline values: CDR1 MDHEN, CDR2 SYDVKM. CDR3 length equals 12 residues. CDR3 bases: TGTGCCAGCAGTTTATGGCAACGGCCCCAGCATTTT. Its translation: CASSLWQRPQHF.

J is TRBJ2-1 and V is TRBV6-5, with 10 bases that match TRBD2. CDR1 MNHEY and CDR2 SVGAGI come from the germline V gene. The CDR3 is 14 amino acids. Trimming took 6 bases from V and 5 from J; bases not matched to a gene: 4. The CDR3 here is CASRSLAGDNEQFF. The CDR3 bases are TGTGCCAGCAGGTCCCTAGCGGGAGACAATGAGCAGTTCTTC.

V and J are TRBV2 and TRBJ2-3; 15 nucleotides align to TRBD2. Germline V lookup: CDR1 SNHLY, CDR2 FYNNEI. This CDR3 is 16 amino acids long. Trimming took 3 bases from V and 3 from J; bases not matched to a gene: 1. The CDR3 DNA reads TGTGCCAGCAGTGACGGACTAGCGGGGGGGACAGATACGCAGTATTTT. It specifies CASSDGLAGGTDTQYF.

The genes are TRBV6-5 and TRBJ2-3; TRBD2 agrees at 9 bases. Germline V gene data show CDR1 as MNHEY and CDR2 as SVGAGI. The CDR3 covers 16 residues. V trimming: 2 bases; J trimming: 4 bases; junction bases outside the gene matches: 7. The CDR3 bases are TGTGCCAGCAGTTACACCGCTAGCGGGGACGCAGATACGCAGTATTTT. Protein product: CASSYTASGDADTQYF.

The table lists this clone with a few counts. This chain's CDR3 is CASSRGQGESPLHF. DNA of the CDR3: TGTGCCAGCAGCAGGGGACAGGGGGAGTCACCCCTCCACTTT. This chain links TRBV6-5 with TRBJ1-6; TRBD1 aligns across 11 bases. In germline, CDR1 is MNHEY, CDR2 SVGAGI. CDR3 size: 14 residues. The V segment lost 6 bases and the J segment 10 bases; nucleotides outside the gene matches: 5.

This clone occurred a few times. The rearrangement joins TRBV7-2 to TRBJ1-2; D perhaps matches TRBD1 (5 bases). V lost 3 bases to trimming and J lost 0 bases, with 8 bases between them. The CDR3 sequence is 14 residues long. The germline gives CDR1 SGHTA, CDR2 FQGNSA. In DNA form, the CDR3 reads TGTGCCAGCAGCTTGGGGCACACTAACTATGGCTACACCTTC. Translated: CASSLGHTNYGYTF.

The V call is TRBV6-6, the J call TRBJ1-3; weak D call: TRBD1 (6 bases). The germline V and J ends were trimmed by 8 bases and 1 base, with 15 bases remaining between them. CDR1 and CDR2 from the germline V gene are MNHNY and SVGAGI (reference sequence). The CDR3 sequence is 15 residues long. The CDR3 DNA follows: TGTGCCAGCCGCCGGGGGCAGCTTTCTGGAAACACCATATATTTT. This gives the protein CASRRGQLSGNTIYF.

The chain carries TRBV7-9 and TRBJ2-2; D possibly uses TRBD1 or TRBD2 (5 bases each). Trimming took off 2 bases at V and 4 bases at J, with 8 bases between the two ends. CDR3 length equals 14 residues. Germline loops: CDR1 SEHNR, CDR2 FQNEAQ (reference sequence). The CDR3 sequence: CASSLSGTTGELFF. The DNA of the CDR3 is TGTGCCAGCAGCTTATCAGGGACCACCGGGGAGCTGTTTTTT. Complete variable domain (other parts from reference TRBV7-9 and TRBJ2-2): DTGVSQNPRHKITKRGQNVTFRCDPISEHNRLYWYRQTLGQGPEFLTYFQNEAQLEKSRLLSDRFSAERPKGSFSTLEIQRTEQGDSAMYLCASSLSGTTGELFFGEGSRLTVL.

This clone was seen only once. This chain joins TRBV4-2 and TRBJ1-4; TRBD1 aligns across 9 bases. The CDR3 covers 15 residues. The germline V gene has CDR1 LGHNA and CDR2 YNFKEQ. V lost 3 bases, J lost 3 bases, and 2 bases stayed unmatched. CDR3 loop: CASSQRQGANEKLFF. As DNA, the CDR3 is TGTGCCAGCAGCCAGAGACAGGGGGCTAATGAAAAACTGTTTTTT.